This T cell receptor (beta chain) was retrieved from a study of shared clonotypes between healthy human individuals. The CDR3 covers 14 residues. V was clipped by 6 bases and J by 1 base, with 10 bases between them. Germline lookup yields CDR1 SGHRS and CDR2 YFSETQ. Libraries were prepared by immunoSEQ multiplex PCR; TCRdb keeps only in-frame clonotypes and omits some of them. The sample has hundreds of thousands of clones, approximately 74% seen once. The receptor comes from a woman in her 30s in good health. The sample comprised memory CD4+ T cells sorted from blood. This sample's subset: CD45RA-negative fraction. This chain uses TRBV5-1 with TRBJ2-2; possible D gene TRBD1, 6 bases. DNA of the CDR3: TGCGCCAGCAACATACAGGGGAACACCGGGGAGCTGTTTTTT. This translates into CASNIQGNTGELFF.